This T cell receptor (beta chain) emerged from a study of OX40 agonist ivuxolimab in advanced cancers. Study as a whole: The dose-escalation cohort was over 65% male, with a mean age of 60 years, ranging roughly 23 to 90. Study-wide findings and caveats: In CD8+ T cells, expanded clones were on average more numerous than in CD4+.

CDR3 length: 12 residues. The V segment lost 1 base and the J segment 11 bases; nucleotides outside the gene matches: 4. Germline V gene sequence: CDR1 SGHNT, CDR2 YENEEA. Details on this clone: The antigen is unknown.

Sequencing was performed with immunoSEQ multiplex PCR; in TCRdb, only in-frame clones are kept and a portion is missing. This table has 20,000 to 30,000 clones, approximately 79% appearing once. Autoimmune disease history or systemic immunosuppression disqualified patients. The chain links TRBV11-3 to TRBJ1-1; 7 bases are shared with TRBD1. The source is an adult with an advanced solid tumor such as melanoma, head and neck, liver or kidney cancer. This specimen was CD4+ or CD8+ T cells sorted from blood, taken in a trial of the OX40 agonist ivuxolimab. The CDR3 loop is CASSLGQGLAFF. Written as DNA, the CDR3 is TGTGCCAGCAGCTTAGGACAGGGACTGGCTTTCTTT.